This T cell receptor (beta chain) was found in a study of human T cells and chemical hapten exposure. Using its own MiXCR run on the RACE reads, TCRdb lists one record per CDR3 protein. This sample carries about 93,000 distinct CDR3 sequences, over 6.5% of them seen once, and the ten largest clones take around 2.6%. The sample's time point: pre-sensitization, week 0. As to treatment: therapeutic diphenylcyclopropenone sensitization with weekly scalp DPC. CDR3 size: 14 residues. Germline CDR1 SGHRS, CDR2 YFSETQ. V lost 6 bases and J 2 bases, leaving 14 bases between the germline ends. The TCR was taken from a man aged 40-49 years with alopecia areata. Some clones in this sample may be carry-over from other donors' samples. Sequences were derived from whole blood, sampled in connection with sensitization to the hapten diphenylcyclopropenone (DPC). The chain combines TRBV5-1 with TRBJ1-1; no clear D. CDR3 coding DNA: TGCGCCAGCACCCCCGGAGGGTTTAACACTGAAGCTTTCTTT. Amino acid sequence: CASTPGGFNTEAFF.